This TCR beta chain came from a study of T cell changes during pregnancy in multiple sclerosis. V shed 4 bases and J 2 bases; nucleotides not matched to a gene: 2. Germline CDR1 and CDR2: KGHSH and LQKENI. The CDR3 contains 15 residues. Data came from immunoSEQ multiplex PCR; TCRdb stores just in-frame clones and leaves some out. The table shows 90,000 to 130,000 clones, with around 90% occurring only once. The chain uses TRBV18 and TRBJ1-3, with TRBD1 identical over 10 bases. This TCR was recovered from a female donor with multiple sclerosis, enrolled in a pregnancy study. The sequences come from peripheral blood, collected in the third trimester of pregnancy. Here the CDR3 DNA reads TGTGCCAGCTCACTTGACAGGGGGCCTGGAAACACCATATATTTT. Encoded protein: CASSLDRGPGNTIYF.